This entry lists 23 T cell receptor beta chains sequenced from one sample in a study of blood T cell repertoires in COVID-19. Assay used: immunoSEQ multiplex PCR; TCRdb lists only in-frame clones, some missing. Here the sample spans over 95,000 clones, 60% to 85% being singletons. Sequencing input: peripheral blood. The source is an elderly woman with active or convalescent COVID-19.

The chain joins TRBV27 to TRBJ2-7, with 9 bases lining up with TRBD1. Unmatched junction bases numbered 9, after V lost 2 bases and J lost 4 bases. CDR1 is MNHEY, CDR2 SMNVEV, per germline (reference sequence). This CDR3 contains 16 residues. The CDR3 DNA reads as TGTGCCAGCAGTTTACCCTACAGGGGGCTCCGATACGAGCAGTACTTC. Translated, it gives CASSLPYRGLRYEQYF.

CDR3 coding DNA: TGTGCCAGCAAGGTAAATGAGGACACTGAAGCTTTCTTT. It translates to CASKVNEDTEAFF. This chain uses TRBV6-5 with TRBJ1-1; D is unclear. This CDR3 region has 13 residues. With 7 bases removed from V and 3 bases from J, the gap between germline ends came to 12 bases. The germline CDR1 and CDR2 sequences are MNHEY and SVGAGI.

V is TRBV23-1 and J is TRBJ1-6; 7 bases match TRBD1. TRBV23-1 is reported as an ORF; its role is uncertain. After removal of 2 bases from V and 9 bases from J, the junction contained 10 bases not matched to a gene. The CDR3 covers 16 residues. Written as DNA, the CDR3 is TGCGCCAGCAGTCAAGGGCTCAGGGACAGAAGTTCACCCCTCCACTTT. This encodes CASSQGLRDRSSPLHF.

The chain carries TRBV2 and TRBJ2-1, with 11 bases fitting TRBD2. The CDR3 is made up of 16 amino acids. V trimming: 3 bases; J trimming: 7 bases; junction bases outside the gene matches: 8. Germline assignment: CDR1 SNHLY and CDR2 FYNNEI. The CDR3 protein is CASSDGSGRAGNEQFF. CDR3 nucleotide sequence: TGTGCCAGCAGTGATGGTAGCGGGAGGGCCGGGAATGAGCAGTTCTTC.

The chain combines TRBV11-2 with TRBJ2-5; 10 bases agree with TRBD2. Germline V lookup: CDR1 SGHAT, CDR2 FQNNGV. V gave up 5 bases and J gave up 5 bases; unmatched junction bases: 11. This CDR3 is 16 amino acids long. The CDR3 bases are TGTGCCAGCAGCCCCCCGAGCGGGAGGGCTGAGGAGACCCAGTACTTC. This codes for CASSPPSGRAEETQYF. The full variable domain, in which reference TRBV11-2 and TRBJ2-5 provide the parts outside the CDR3, is EAGVAQSPRYKIIEKRQSVAFWCNPISGHATLYWYQQILGQGPKLLIQFQNNGVVDDSQLPKDRFSAERLKGVDSTLKIQPAKLEDSAVYLCASSPPSGRAEETQYFGPGTRLLVL.

The chain is built from TRBV4-1 and TRBJ1-2; 11 bases are shared with TRBD1. Unmatched junction bases numbered 8, after V lost 3 bases and J lost 8 bases. CDR1 and CDR2 from the germline V gene are MGHRA and YSYEKL. The CDR3 runs 15 residues. CDR3 DNA sequence: TGCGCCAGCAGCCAGTCAGGACAGGGGGCGCGAGGCTACACCTTC. This encodes CASSQSGQGARGYTF.

This clone was counted a few times. The genes are TRBV7-2 and TRBJ2-7; 8 bases align to TRBD1. J lost 4 bases, V lost 1 base, and 3 bases had no gene match. Germline CDR1 reads SGHTA; CDR2 reads FQGNSA. CDR3 size: 14 residues. The CDR3 region has the DNA TGTGCCAGCAGCTTAGACAGGGGGAAGTACGAGCAGTACTTC. Residues: CASSLDRGKYEQYF. Full variable domain (outside the CDR3, taken from reference TRBV7-2 and TRBJ2-7): GAGVSQSPSNKVTEKGKDVELRCDPISGHTALYWYRQSLGQGLEFLIYFQGNSAPDKSGLPSDRFSAERTGGSVSTLTIQRTQQEDSAVYLCASSLDRGKYEQYFGPGTRLTVT.

The table lists this clone with a count of one. V gene TRBV6-2 or TRBV6-3 combines with J gene TRBJ1-5; D remains unclear. The CDR3 loop spans 14 amino acids. The germline V gene encodes CDR1 MNHEY and CDR2 SVGEGT. Trimming stripped 5 bases from V and 2 bases from J, with 10 bases between. The CDR3 is CASSRGSGNQPQHF. The CDR3 DNA reads as TGTGCCAGCAGTCGAGGAAGTGGCAATCAGCCCCAGCATTTT.

This clone was detected once. The rearrangement uses TRBV18 and TRBJ2-5; 7 bases align to TRBD1. Germline CDR1 is KGHSH and CDR2 is LQKENI. CDR3 length: 14 residues. The junction had 7 bases not matched to a gene; V was cut back by 4 bases and J by 5 bases. The CDR3 loop reads CASSLTGAVETQYF. Written as DNA, the CDR3 is TGTGCCAGCTCACTTACAGGGGCCGTGGAGACCCAGTACTTC.

This clone appeared a single time. The V call is TRBV27, the J call TRBJ1-5; D ambiguous. This CDR3 has 15 residues. V was pared by 6 bases and J by 2 bases, with 14 bases between. Looked up from germline, CDR1 is MNHEY and CDR2 is SMNVEV (reference sequence). The CDR3 nucleotides read TGTGCCAGCAGCCCCGAACAGACCCGCAATCAGCCCCAGCATTTT. This encodes CASSPEQTRNQPQHF.

The rearrangement links TRBV7-2 to TRBJ2-2; TRBD2 matches 8 bases. With V trimmed by 5 bases and J by 2 bases, 4 bases remained unmatched. The CDR3 is 15 residues long. CDR1 and CDR2 (germline): SGHTA, FQGNSA. CDR3 bases: TGTGCCAGCAGCCCCCGGGAGGGTAACACCGGGGAGCTGTTTTTT. This gives the protein CASSPREGNTGELFF. The entire variable domain, with the rest obtained from reference TRBV7-2 and TRBJ2-2, is as follows: GAGVSQSPSNKVTEKGKDVELRCDPISGHTALYWYRQSLGQGLEFLIYFQGNSAPDKSGLPSDRFSAERTGGSVSTLTIQRTQQEDSAVYLCASSPREGNTGELFFGEGSRLTVL.

This chain uses TRBV19 with TRBJ2-7; possibly TRBD1 for D (5 bases). Trimming took 6 bases from V and 1 from J, leaving 10 bases between them. Germline V gives CDR1 LNHDA, CDR2 SQIVND (reference sequence). The CDR3 contains 13 residues. CDR3 protein: CASSQQVSYEQYF. The CDR3 nucleotides read TGTGCCAGTAGCCAACAGGTATCCTACGAGCAGTACTTC.

The chain joins TRBV7-3 to TRBJ2-1; 9 nucleotides agree with TRBD2. Germline V gene sequence: CDR1 SGHTA, CDR2 FQGTGA. The CDR3 has 17 residues. The ends lost 5 bases at V and 0 bases at J; junction bases unmatched: 8. The CDR3 sequence is CASSIVGTSLSYNEQFF. The DNA for the CDR3 is TGTGCCAGCAGCATAGTGGGGACTAGCCTCTCCTACAATGAGCAGTTCTTC.

This chain connects TRBV4-2 to TRBJ2-3; maybe TRBD2 (5 bases). Germline V gene data show CDR1 as LGHNA and CDR2 as YNFKEQ. The CDR3 covers 14 residues. V dropped 3 bases and J dropped 7 bases, with 14 bases sitting between them. The CDR3 is CASSQARGGNTQYF. DNA of the CDR3: TGTGCCAGCAGCCAGGCTCGAGGAGGAAATACGCAGTATTTT.

The chain has TRBV19 and TRBJ1-2; 7 nucleotides line up with TRBD1. The CDR3 has 13 amino acids. Losses at the gene ends were 4 bases for V and 8 bases for J; bases not matched to a gene: 7. Germline values: CDR1 LNHDA, CDR2 SQIVND (reference sequence). CDR3 loop: CASSTGQARGYTF. The CDR3 DNA reads as TGTGCCAGTAGTACCGGACAGGCCAGGGGCTACACCTTC.

The chain has TRBV4-1 and TRBJ2-1; TRBD2 aligns across 8 bases. In germline, CDR1 is MGHRA, CDR2 YSYEKL. The CDR3 loop spans 18 amino acids. J was trimmed by 2 bases and V by 0 bases; bases with no gene match: 9. The DNA for the CDR3 is TGCGCCAGCAGCCAAGACCCAGGTAGCGGGATGACCTACAATGAGCAGTTCTTC. This encodes CASSQDPGSGMTYNEQFF.

The V and J genes are TRBV9 and TRBJ1-3; 7 bases fit TRBD1. Germline V gene lookup returns CDR1 SGDLS and CDR2 YYNGEE. Trimming took 2 bases from V and 3 from J; bases not matched to a gene: 8. This CDR3 contains 16 residues. In DNA, the CDR3 is TGTGCCAGCAGCGTCACGCCCCAGGGGGTTGGAAACACCATATATTTT. Protein product: CASSVTPQGVGNTIYF.

This chain joins TRBV4-1 and TRBJ2-7, with 11 bases matching TRBD2. Trimming removed 1 base from V and 8 bases from J; junction bases left unmatched: 19. The CDR3 consists of 19 residues. The V gene's germline CDR1 is MGHRA and CDR2 YSYEKL. CDR3 amino acids: CASSQAGLAGGVPPRKQYF. The CDR3 DNA reads TGCGCCAGCAGCCAAGCGGGGTTAGCGGGAGGGGTCCCTCCTAGAAAGCAGTACTTC.

As DNA, the CDR3 is TGCAGCGTTACCACTCCCGGGACTAGCACCGGGGAGCTGTTTTTT. This gives the protein CSVTTPGTSTGELFF. The chain has TRBV29-1 and TRBJ2-2; 8 nucleotides match TRBD2. The CDR3 totals 15 residues. The V and J ends lost 5 bases and 4 bases, in that order; junction bases with no gene match: 9. Germline V CDR1 and CDR2: SQVTM, ANQGSEA.

To note about this clone: Relative to the germline gene, one junction end is altered; a read error may explain this. The chain is built from TRBV5-1 and TRBJ2-5; no firm D call. CDR3 length: 12 residues. Germline V lookup: CDR1 SGHRS, CDR2 YFSETQ. CDR3 residues: CASSLYGETQYF. The CDR3 region has the DNA TGTGCCAGCAGCTTGTACGGAGAGACCCAGTACTTC.

V and J are TRBV28 and TRBJ2-7, with 9 bases that match TRBD1. The V gene end was trimmed by 5 bases and the J gene end by 5 bases; junction bases not matched to a gene: 7. The CDR3 has 14 residues. Germline CDR1 reads MDHEN; CDR2 reads SYDVKM. The CDR3 reads CASSRDRVLDEQYF. The CDR3 DNA is TGTGCCAGCAGTCGGGACAGGGTCTTGGACGAGCAGTACTTC.

The chain couples TRBV2 to TRBJ2-1; D is possibly TRBD2 (5 bases). Germline CDR1 is SNHLY and CDR2 is FYNNEI. The ends were cut back, 6 bases at V and 7 bases at J, with 7 bases in the middle. CDR3 length: 11 amino acids. CDR3 coding DNA: TGTGCCAGCAGAGCGGAGAATGAGCAGTTCTTC. It codes for CASRAENEQFF.

The chain employs TRBV5-8 and TRBJ2-1, with D uncertain. Trimming cost V 4 bases and J 0 bases, with 8 bases left between them. The germline CDR1 and CDR2 sequences are SGHTS and YDEGEE. This CDR3 spans 14 amino acids. In DNA form, the CDR3 reads TGTGCCAGCAGCCCCCCCAGCTCCTACAATGAGCAGTTCTTC. Protein product: CASSPPSSYNEQFF.